Below, 8 T cell receptor beta chains from the same sample are listed, as sequenced in a study of MAIT cells during Salmonella Paratyphi A infection. Points from the study as a whole: Oligoclonal MAIT cells preferred TRBV20 and TRBV6, with usage seemingly unaffected by infection.

No antigen is known for these receptors. Time point specified: mid-infection, around enteric fever diagnosis. MAIT cells were sorted by flow cytometry as Valpha7.2+ CD161+ T cells. MiXCR, run by TCRdb on the 5' RACE reads, gives a single entry per CDR3 protein. In the table there are approximately 930 distinct CDR3 sequences, approximately 20% of which are singletons. Sequences were derived from MAIT cells from PBMCs, sampled at the middle sampling point of the challenge study. The receptors stem from a person aged 18-69 years who was deliberately infected with Salmonella Paratyphi A in a paratyphoid fever challenge study.

The genes are TRBV20-1 and TRBJ1-1; unclear D gene. The V and J ends lost 3 bases and 2 bases respectively, with 7 bases between them. Germline CDR1 is DFQATT and CDR2 is SNEGSKA (reference sequence). The CDR3 covers 12 residues. The CDR3 spells CSASPFNTEAFF. The CDR3 DNA reads as TGCAGTGCTAGCCCTTTTAACACTGAAGCTTTCTTT.

The rearrangement uses TRBV6-4 and TRBJ2-2; D gene ambiguous. The CDR3 is made up of 12 amino acids. The ends were cut back, 2 bases at V and 8 bases at J, with 6 bases in the middle. Germline V gene data show CDR1 as MRHNA and CDR2 as SNTAGT. CDR3 amino acids: CASSDGTGELFF. The CDR3 bases are TGTGCCAGCAGTGACGGTACAGGGGAGCTGTTTTTT.

This clonotype is labeled medium-sized. The chain recombines TRBV21-1 with TRBJ2-2. TRBV21-1 represents a pseudogene. This CDR3 region has 16 residues. As DNA, the CDR3 is TGTGCCAGCAGCAAAGTTAGCTACCCGAACACCGGGGAGCTGTTTTTT. It codes for CASSKVSYPNTGELFF.

This clonotype showed up just a few times. The V call is TRBV4-2, the J call TRBJ2-7, with 12 bases aligning to TRBD1. Germline CDR1 reads LGHNA; CDR2 reads YNFKEQ. CDR3 length: 16 residues. V trimming: 2 bases; J trimming: 5 bases; junction bases outside the gene matches: 7. CDR3 protein: CASSQTPGQGADEQYF. As DNA, the CDR3 is TGTGCCAGCAGCCAAACTCCGGGACAGGGGGCGGACGAGCAGTACTTC.

Judged by abundance, this clonotype is hyperexpanded (1% or more). The rearrangement joins TRBV7-2 to TRBJ2-1; 7 bases are a match to TRBD2. J gave up 7 bases and V 5 bases, and 17 bases lay outside the gene matches. The CDR3 covers 17 residues. Germline-derived CDR1 and CDR2 are SGHTA and FQGNSA. The CDR3 DNA sequence: TGTGCCAGCAGCCGCCTTGGACTAGGCCCCGCCGGGAATGAGCAGTTCTTC. Its protein product is CASSRLGLGPAGNEQFF.

The J gene is TRBJ2-1, the V gene TRBV4-3; D not certain. Trimming cost V 0 bases and J 4 bases, with 7 bases left between them. Germline CDR1 and CDR2: LGHNA and YSLEER. This CDR3 is 14 amino acids long. The CDR3 DNA reads TGCGCCAGCAGCCAAGATCCCCTTTACAATGAGCAGTTCTTC. The encoded protein is CASSQDPLYNEQFF.

The V and J genes are TRBV4-2 and TRBJ2-5; 10 bases map to TRBD1. With 0 bases clipped from V and 4 bases from J, the junction kept 2 bases outside the gene matches. Germline V CDR1 and CDR2: LGHNA, YNFKEQ. The CDR3 totals 15 residues. The CDR3 loop reads CASSQDGTGAETQYF. CDR3 nucleotide sequence: TGTGCCAGCAGCCAAGACGGGACAGGGGCAGAGACCCAGTACTTC.

This clonotype was seen a handful of times. V gene TRBV7-9 combines with J gene TRBJ2-7; D might be TRBD2 (5 bases). Trimming left V 5 bases short and J 4 bases short, with 9 bases between. Germline V gene lookup returns CDR1 SEHNR and CDR2 FQNEAQ (reference sequence). CDR3 size: 12 residues. The CDR3 DNA follows: TGTGCCAGCAGCCCGGGGAGTTACGAGCAGTACTTC. It translates to CASSPGSYEQYF.